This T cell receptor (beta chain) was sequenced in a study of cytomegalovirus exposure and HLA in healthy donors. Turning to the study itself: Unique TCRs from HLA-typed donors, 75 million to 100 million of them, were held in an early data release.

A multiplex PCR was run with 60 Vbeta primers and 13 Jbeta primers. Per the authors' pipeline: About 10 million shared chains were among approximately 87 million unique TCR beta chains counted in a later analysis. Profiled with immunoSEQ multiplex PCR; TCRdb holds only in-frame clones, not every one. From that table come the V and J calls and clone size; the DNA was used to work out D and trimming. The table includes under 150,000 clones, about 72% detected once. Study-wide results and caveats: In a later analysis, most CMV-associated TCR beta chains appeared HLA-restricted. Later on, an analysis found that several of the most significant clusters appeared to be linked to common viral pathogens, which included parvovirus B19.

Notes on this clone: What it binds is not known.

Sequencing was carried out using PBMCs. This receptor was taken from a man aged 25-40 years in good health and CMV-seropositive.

The CDR3: CASSEGLFYEQYF. Here the CDR3 DNA reads TGTGCCAGCAGTGAAGGACTCTTCTACGAGCAGTACTTC. This rearrangement joins TRBV6-1 to TRBJ2-7, with D unclear. Trimming stripped 1 base from V and 3 bases from J, with 7 bases between. CDR3 size: 13 residues. The germline gives CDR1 MNHNS, CDR2 SASEGT.